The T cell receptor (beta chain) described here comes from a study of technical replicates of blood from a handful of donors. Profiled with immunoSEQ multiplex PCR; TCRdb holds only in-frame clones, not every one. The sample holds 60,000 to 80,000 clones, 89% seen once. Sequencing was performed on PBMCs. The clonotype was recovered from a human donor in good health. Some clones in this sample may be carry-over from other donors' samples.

This chain's CDR3 is CASSPDSGSRDTQYF. CDR3 DNA sequence: TGTGCCAGCAGCCCAGATAGCGGGAGTCGGGATACGCAGTATTTT. V and J are TRBV7-9 and TRBJ2-3; 9 positions match TRBD2. The CDR3 has 15 residues. V lost 5 bases, J lost 6 bases, and 9 bases stayed unmatched. CDR1 is SEHNR, CDR2 FQNEAQ, per germline (reference sequence).